Following are 20 T cell receptor beta chains from one sample sequenced in a study of blood T cells in healthy people across ages. With a J-beta primer mix and a sample-barcoded 5' primer, a second PCR ran about 7 to 11 cycles. TCRdb re-analysed the 5' RACE reads in MiXCR, keeping a single row per CDR3 protein. Among about 1.4 million distinct CDR3 sequences, roughly 64% were seen once, and the ten largest hold roughly 6.3%. Specimen: blood. The receptors shown here come from a young man in good health.

This clonotype appeared once. This rearrangement joins TRBV6-5 to TRBJ1-2; D gene uncertain. The germline CDR1 and CDR2 sequences are MNHEY and SVGAGI. With 0 bases removed from V and 4 bases from J, the gap between germline ends came to 9 bases. This CDR3 is 14 amino acids long. Written as DNA, the CDR3 is TGTGCCAGCAGTTACTCGATTGAGATCTATGGCTACACCTTC. Translating it yields CASSYSIEIYGYTF.

The gene calls are TRBV20-1 and TRBJ1-6; TRBD1 aligns across 9 bases. Germline loops: CDR1 DFQATT, CDR2 SNEGSKA (reference sequence). After removal of 0 bases from V and 5 bases from J, the junction contained 5 bases not matched to a gene. CDR3 length: 16 amino acids. The CDR3: CSARDLRTGDNSPLHF. As DNA, the CDR3 is TGCAGTGCTAGAGATCTCAGGACAGGGGATAATTCACCCCTCCACTTT.

V and J are TRBV28 and TRBJ2-4; 8 nucleotides align to TRBD1. The CDR3 has 14 amino acids. With 6 bases clipped from V and 13 bases from J, the junction kept 14 bases outside the gene matches. Germline CDR1 reads MDHEN; CDR2 reads SYDVKM. The CDR3 DNA reads as TGTGCCAGCAGCCCCCCCCGCAGGGGGCATGAGCAGTACTTC. As protein: CASSPPRRGHEQYF.

The genes are TRBV20-1 and TRBJ2-6, with no clear D. This CDR3 comprises 15 residues. The germline V and J ends were trimmed by 1 base and 0 bases, with 7 bases remaining between them. Germline loops: CDR1 DFQATT, CDR2 SNEGSKA (reference sequence). Written as DNA, the CDR3 is TGCAGTGCTAGAGTAGGGAACTCTGGGGCCAACGTCCTGACTTTC. This translates into CSARVGNSGANVLTF.

This rearrangement joins TRBV20-1 to TRBJ2-1; 12 positions agree with TRBD2. Unmatched junction bases numbered 7, after V lost 1 base and J lost 12 bases. The CDR3 runs 14 residues. CDR1 DFQATT and CDR2 SNEGSKA come from the germline V gene (reference sequence). CDR3 amino acids: CSARGTSGEGVQFF. As DNA, the CDR3 is TGCAGTGCTAGAGGGACTAGCGGGGAGGGGGTGCAGTTCTTC.

The chain links TRBV29-1 to TRBJ1-5, with 9 bases lining up with TRBD1. Germline V gene data show CDR1 as SQVTM and CDR2 as ANQGSEA. The J segment lost 6 bases and the V segment lost 2 bases, leaving 5 bases of the junction unmatched. The CDR3 sequence is 14 residues long. This CDR3 reads CSVETGGAGQPQHF. The CDR3 DNA follows: TGCAGCGTTGAAACAGGGGGCGCGGGTCAGCCCCAGCATTTT.

V gene TRBV14 combines with J gene TRBJ2-1; weak D call: TRBD1 (6 bases). The end of the DNA fits TRBJ2-7 better, so the J call may be wrong. The CDR3 is 17 amino acids. In germline, CDR1 is SGHDN, CDR2 FVKESK. CDR3 residues: CASSQGIAWGLGNEQYF. The CDR3 nucleotides are TGTGCCAGCAGCCAAGGGATCGCTTGGGGGCTCGGCAATGAGCAGTACTTC.

The table lists this clonotype with a count of one. In DNA, the CDR3 is TGCGCCAGCAGTGAGTGGGCCCTTGGCGGCTACAATGAGCAGTTCTTC. It encodes CASSEWALGGYNEQFF. This chain links TRBV10-2 with TRBJ2-1; D gene unclear. Looked up from germline, CDR1 is WSHSY and CDR2 is SAAADI. This CDR3 region has 16 residues. The V end lost 1 base, the J end lost 3 bases, and 13 bases lay between the germline ends.

The chain has TRBV28 and TRBJ2-4; D is perhaps TRBD1 (5 bases). Trimming pared 5 bases from V and 14 bases from J, leaving 13 bases between. Germline-derived CDR1 and CDR2 are MDHEN and SYDVKM. This CDR3 is 11 amino acids long. The CDR3 DNA is TGTGCCAGCAGTCCCGACAGAAGGGAGTACTTC. Translating gives CASSPDRREYF.

This clonotype was seen a single time. The chain has TRBV4-2 and TRBJ2-1; 7 nucleotides match TRBD2. V trimming: 0 bases; J trimming: 3 bases; junction bases outside the gene matches: 8. Germline lookup yields CDR1 LGHNA and CDR2 YNFKEQ. The CDR3 covers 17 residues. CDR3 in amino acids: CASSQEGLAENYNEQFF. CDR3 nucleotides: TGTGCCAGCAGCCAAGAGGGGCTAGCGGAGAACTACAATGAGCAGTTCTTC.

The chain links TRBV7-9 to TRBJ1-4; D uncertain. Germline V gene sequence: CDR1 SEHNR, CDR2 FQNEAQ (reference sequence). V was shortened by 3 bases and J by 12 bases, with 8 bases between the two germline ends. The CDR3 is 11 residues long. The CDR3 is CASSLELELFF. The CDR3 DNA follows: TGTGCCAGCAGCTTGGAACTCGAACTGTTTTTT.

The chain has TRBV6-5 and TRBJ2-1, with TRBD2 identical over 11 bases. The CDR3 loop spans 16 amino acids. The germline CDR1 and CDR2 sequences are MNHEY and SVGAGI. With V trimmed by 6 bases and J by 4 bases, 8 bases remained unmatched. DNA of the CDR3: TGTGCCAGCAGAATAACTAGCGGGGGTACATACAATGAGCAGTTCTTC. Protein sequence: CASRITSGGTYNEQFF.

The CDR3 nucleotides read TGTGCCAGCAGCCCCCAGGGGGCCCACAATGAGCAGTTCTTC. Translating it yields CASSPQGAHNEQFF. V gene TRBV7-8 combines with J gene TRBJ2-1; TRBD1 matches at 8 bases. CDR3 length equals 14 residues. Trimming took 5 bases from V and 5 from J; bases not matched to a gene: 5. CDR1 and CDR2 from the germline V gene are SGHVS and FQNEAQ.

This clonotype was counted between two and nine times. The CDR3 reads CASSRTGTGSYTGEQYF. CDR3 DNA: TGTGCCAGCAGTCGTACCGGGACAGGGTCTTATACCGGGGAGCAGTACTTC. V and J are TRBV3-1 and TRBJ2-4, with TRBD1 matching over 9 bases. V lost 6 bases and J lost 13; bases outside the gene matches: 22. Germline V gives CDR1 LGHDT, CDR2 YNNKEL (reference sequence). CDR3 length: 17 amino acids.

The chain combines TRBV4-1 with TRBJ2-1; D tentatively fits TRBD1 or TRBD2 (5 bases each). The V gene's germline CDR1 is MGHRA and CDR2 YSYEKL. The V end was cut by 1 base, the J end by 13 bases, with 20 bases between. The length of the CDR3 is 15 residues. CDR3 sequence (DNA): TGCGCCAGCAGCCAAGTCATGGGGCAGGGAGAGACCCAGTTCTTC. Amino acid sequence: CASSQVMGQGETQFF.

Ten or more counts support this clonotype. The chain joins TRBV29-1 to TRBJ2-5, with no clear D. Germline V lookup: CDR1 SQVTM, CDR2 ANQGSEA. The V end was cut by 3 bases, the J end by 4 bases, with 3 bases between. This CDR3 comprises 10 residues. CDR3 sequence (DNA): TGCAGCGTTGAGGGAGAGACCCAGTACTTC. It translates to CSVEGETQYF.

V and J are TRBV6-6 and TRBJ2-1, with D perhaps matching TRBD1 (5 bases). CDR3 length equals 15 residues. Germline assignment: CDR1 MNHNY and CDR2 SVGAGI (reference sequence). The V and J ends lost 2 bases and 2 bases respectively, with 10 bases between them. CDR3 nucleotide sequence: TGTGCCAGCAGTTACGGTGGGGCCCCCTACAATGAGCAGTTCTTC. It is translated as CASSYGGAPYNEQFF.

The rearrangement uses TRBV27 and TRBJ2-7, with D uncertain. Germline-derived CDR1 and CDR2 are MNHEY and SMNVEV (reference sequence). V was trimmed by 5 bases and J by 3 bases, leaving 14 bases between them. This CDR3 has 14 residues. CDR3 nucleotides: TGTGCCAGCAGTACGTACGTGCACCACTACGAGCAGTACTTC. Its protein is CASSTYVHHYEQYF.

The chain combines TRBV7-9 with TRBJ2-7; a possible D gene is TRBD2 (5 bases). The J call could be wrong; TRBJ2-5 is a better fit for the DNA end. This CDR3 comprises 17 residues. Germline V CDR1 and CDR2: SEHNR, FQNEAQ (reference sequence). The CDR3 DNA is TGTGCCAGCAGCTTTCAACCTGCCGGCGCCGGGGAAGAGACCCAGTACTTC. It specifies CASSFQPAGAGEETQYF.

This rearrangement joins TRBV3-1 to TRBJ2-1, with 10 nucleotides matching TRBD2. The CDR3 contains 15 residues. Germline V gene lookup returns CDR1 LGHDT and CDR2 YNNKEL (reference sequence). Trimming took 0 bases from V and 14 from J; bases not matched to a gene: 10. The CDR3 sequence: CASSQEPAGGSRKFF. The CDR3 nucleotides are TGTGCCAGCAGCCAAGAGCCAGCGGGAGGGTCCCGGAAGTTCTTC.